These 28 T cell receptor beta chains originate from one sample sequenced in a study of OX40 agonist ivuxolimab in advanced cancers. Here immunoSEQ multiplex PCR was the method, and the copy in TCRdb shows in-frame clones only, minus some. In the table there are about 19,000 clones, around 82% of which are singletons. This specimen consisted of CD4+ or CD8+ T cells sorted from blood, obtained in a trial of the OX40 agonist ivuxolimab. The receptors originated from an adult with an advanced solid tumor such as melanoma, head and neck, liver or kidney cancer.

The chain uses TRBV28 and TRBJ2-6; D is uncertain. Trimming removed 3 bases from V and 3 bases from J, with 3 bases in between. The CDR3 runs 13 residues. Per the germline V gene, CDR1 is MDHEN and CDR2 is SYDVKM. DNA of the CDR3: TGTGCCAGCAGTTTGGATGGGGCCAACGTCCTGACTTTC. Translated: CASSLDGANVLTF.

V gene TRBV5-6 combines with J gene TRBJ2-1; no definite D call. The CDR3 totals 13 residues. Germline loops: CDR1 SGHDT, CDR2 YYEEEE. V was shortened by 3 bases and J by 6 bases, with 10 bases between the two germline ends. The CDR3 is CASSSAVGNEQFF. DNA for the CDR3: TGTGCCAGCAGCTCCGCGGTTGGCAATGAGCAGTTCTTC.

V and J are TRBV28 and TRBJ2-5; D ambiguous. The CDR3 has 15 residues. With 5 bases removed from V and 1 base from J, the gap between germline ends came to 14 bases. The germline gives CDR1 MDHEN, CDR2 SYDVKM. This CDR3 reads CASSAHMSIQETQYF. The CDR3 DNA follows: TGTGCCAGCAGTGCTCATATGAGTATCCAAGAGACCCAGTACTTC.

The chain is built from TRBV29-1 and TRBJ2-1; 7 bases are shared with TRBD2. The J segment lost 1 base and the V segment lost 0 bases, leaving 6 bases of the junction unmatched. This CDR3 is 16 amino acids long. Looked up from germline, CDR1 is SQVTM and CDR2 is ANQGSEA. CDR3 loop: CSVEEYMGGSYNEQFF. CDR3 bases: TGCAGCGTTGAAGAATATATGGGGGGGTCCTACAATGAGCAGTTCTTC.

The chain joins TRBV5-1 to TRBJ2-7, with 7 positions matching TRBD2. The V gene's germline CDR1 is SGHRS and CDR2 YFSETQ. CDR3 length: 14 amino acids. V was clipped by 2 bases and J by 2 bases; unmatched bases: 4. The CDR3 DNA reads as TGCGCCAGCAGCTTTGGCGGGAGTACCTACGAGCAGTACTTC. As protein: CASSFGGSTYEQYF.

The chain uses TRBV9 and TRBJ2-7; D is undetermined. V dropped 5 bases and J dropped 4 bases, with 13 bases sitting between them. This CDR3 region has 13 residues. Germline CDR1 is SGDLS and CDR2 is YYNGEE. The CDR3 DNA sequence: TGTGCCAGCAGTGACATGGTGGGGTACGAGCAGTACTTC. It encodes CASSDMVGYEQYF.

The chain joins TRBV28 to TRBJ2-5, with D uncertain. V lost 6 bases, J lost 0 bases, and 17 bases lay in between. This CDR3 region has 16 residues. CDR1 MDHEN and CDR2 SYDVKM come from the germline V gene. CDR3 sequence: CASRVSTITYQETQYF. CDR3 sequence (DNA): TGTGCCAGCAGGGTTTCAACGATAACGTACCAAGAGACCCAGTACTTC.

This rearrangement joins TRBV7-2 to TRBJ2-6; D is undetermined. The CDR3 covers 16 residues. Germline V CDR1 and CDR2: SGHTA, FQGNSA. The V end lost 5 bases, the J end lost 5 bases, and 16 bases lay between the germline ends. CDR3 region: CASSGKRQSRANVLTF. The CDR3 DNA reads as TGTGCCAGCAGCGGAAAACGACAAAGTCGGGCCAACGTCCTGACTTTC.

CDR3: CASSELIGGGYNEQFF. CDR3 nucleotides: TGTGCCAGCAGTGAACTTATCGGGGGGGGATACAATGAGCAGTTCTTC. V usage is TRBV2 and J usage is TRBJ2-1, with 8 nucleotides matching TRBD2. Germline V gene data show CDR1 as SNHLY and CDR2 as FYNNEI. V lost 2 bases and J lost 4; bases outside the gene matches: 7. This CDR3 comprises 16 residues.

CDR3 nucleotide sequence: TGTGCCAGCAGCTCTGGGACAGGAAACTACGAGCAGTACTTC. It translates to CASSSGTGNYEQYF. This chain links TRBV5-4 with TRBJ2-7, with 8 bases identical to TRBD1. This CDR3 comprises 14 residues. CDR1 is SGHNT, CDR2 YYREEE, per germline (reference sequence). The J segment lost 3 bases and the V segment lost 3 bases, leaving 5 bases of the junction unmatched.

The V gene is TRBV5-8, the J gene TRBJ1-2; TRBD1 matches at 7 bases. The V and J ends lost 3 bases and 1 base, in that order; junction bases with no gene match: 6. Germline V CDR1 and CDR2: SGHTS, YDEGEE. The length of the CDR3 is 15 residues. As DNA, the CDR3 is TGTGCCAGCAGCTCACGGACAGGACATAACTATGGCTACACCTTC. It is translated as CASSSRTGHNYGYTF.

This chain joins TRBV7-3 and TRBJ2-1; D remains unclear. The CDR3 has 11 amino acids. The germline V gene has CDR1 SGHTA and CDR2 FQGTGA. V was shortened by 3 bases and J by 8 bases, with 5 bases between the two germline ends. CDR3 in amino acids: CASSFVDEQFF. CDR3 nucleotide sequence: TGTGCCAGCAGCTTTGTCGATGAGCAGTTCTTC.

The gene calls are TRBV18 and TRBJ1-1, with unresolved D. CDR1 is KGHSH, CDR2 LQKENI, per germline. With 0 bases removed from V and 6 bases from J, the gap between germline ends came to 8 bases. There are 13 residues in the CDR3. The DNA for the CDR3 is TGTGCCAGCTCACCACCGGGGTTGGCTGAAGCTTTCTTT. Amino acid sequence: CASSPPGLAEAFF. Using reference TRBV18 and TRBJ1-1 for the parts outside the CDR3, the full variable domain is NAGVMQNPRHLVRRRGQEARLRCSPMKGHSHVYWYRQLPEEGLKFMVYLQKENIIDESGMPKERFSAEFPKEGPSILRIQQVVRGDSAAYFCASSPPGLAEAFFGQGTRLTVV.

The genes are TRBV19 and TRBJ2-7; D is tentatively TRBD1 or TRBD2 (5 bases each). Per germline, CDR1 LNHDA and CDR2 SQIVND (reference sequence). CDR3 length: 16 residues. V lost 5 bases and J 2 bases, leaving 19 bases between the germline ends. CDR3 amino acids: CASSPHREGDAYEQYF. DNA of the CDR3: TGTGCCAGTAGTCCCCATCGAGAAGGGGACGCCTACGAGCAGTACTTC.

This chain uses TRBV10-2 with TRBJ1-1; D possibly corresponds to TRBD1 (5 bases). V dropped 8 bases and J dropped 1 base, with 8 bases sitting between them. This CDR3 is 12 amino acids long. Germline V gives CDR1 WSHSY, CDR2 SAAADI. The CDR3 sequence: CASGQANTEAFF. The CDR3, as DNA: TGCGCCAGCGGACAAGCGAACACTGAAGCTTTCTTT.

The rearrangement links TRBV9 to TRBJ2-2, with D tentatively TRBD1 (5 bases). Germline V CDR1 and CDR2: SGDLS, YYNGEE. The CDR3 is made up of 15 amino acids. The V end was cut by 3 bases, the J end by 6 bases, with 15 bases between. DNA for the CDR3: TGTGCCAGCAGCGCCATTTCAGGGTACGCCGGGGAGCTGTTTTTT. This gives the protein CASSAISGYAGELFF. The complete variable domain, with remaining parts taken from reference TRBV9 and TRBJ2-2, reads DSGVTQTPKHLITATGQRVTLRCSPRSGDLSVYWYQQSLDQGLQFLIQYYNGEERAKGNILERFSAQQFPDLHSELNLSSLELGDSALYFCASSAISGYAGELFFGEGSRLTVL.

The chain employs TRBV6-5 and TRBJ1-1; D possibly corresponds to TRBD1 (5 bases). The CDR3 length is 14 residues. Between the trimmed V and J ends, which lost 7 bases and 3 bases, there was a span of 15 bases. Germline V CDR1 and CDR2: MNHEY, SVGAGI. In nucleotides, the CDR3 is TGTGCCAGCACCTGGGGCCGGGAACACACTGAAGCTTTCTTT. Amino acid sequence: CASTWGREHTEAFF.

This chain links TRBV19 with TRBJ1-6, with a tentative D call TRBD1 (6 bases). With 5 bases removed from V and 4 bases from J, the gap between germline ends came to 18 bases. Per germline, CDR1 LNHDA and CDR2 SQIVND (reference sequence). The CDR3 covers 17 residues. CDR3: CASSFMADSLYNSPLHF. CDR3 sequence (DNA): TGTGCCAGTAGTTTTATGGCGGACAGCTTGTATAATTCACCCCTCCACTTT.

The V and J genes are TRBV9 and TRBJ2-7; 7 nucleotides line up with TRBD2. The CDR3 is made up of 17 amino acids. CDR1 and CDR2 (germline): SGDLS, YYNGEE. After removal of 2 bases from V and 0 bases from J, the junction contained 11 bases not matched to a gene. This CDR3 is CASSVGVAGKSSYEQYF. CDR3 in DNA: TGTGCCAGCAGCGTGGGGGTAGCGGGCAAGAGCTCCTACGAGCAGTACTTC.

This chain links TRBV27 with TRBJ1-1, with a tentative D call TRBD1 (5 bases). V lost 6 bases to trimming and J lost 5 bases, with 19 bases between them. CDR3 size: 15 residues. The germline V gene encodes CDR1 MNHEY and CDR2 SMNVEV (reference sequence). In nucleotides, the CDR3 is TGTGCCAGCAGCCCCTTCCCCGGGGGTCTAACTGAAGCTTTCTTT. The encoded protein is CASSPFPGGLTEAFF.

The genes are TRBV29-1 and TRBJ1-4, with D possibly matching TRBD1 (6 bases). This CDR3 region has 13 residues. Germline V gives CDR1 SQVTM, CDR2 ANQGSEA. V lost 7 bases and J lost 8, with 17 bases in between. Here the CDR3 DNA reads TGCAGCGCCTGGTCAGGGGTGGGAGAAAAACTGTTTTTT. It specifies CSAWSGVGEKLFF.

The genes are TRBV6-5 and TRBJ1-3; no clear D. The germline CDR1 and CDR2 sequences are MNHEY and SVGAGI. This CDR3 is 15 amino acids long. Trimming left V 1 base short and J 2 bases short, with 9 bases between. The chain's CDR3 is CASSYLESPGNTIYF. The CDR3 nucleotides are TGTGCCAGCAGTTACTTAGAGAGCCCTGGAAACACCATATATTTT.

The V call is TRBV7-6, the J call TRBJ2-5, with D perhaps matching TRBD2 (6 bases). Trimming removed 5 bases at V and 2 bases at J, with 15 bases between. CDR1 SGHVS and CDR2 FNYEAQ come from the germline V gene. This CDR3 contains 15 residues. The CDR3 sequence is CASSLTSTIQETQYF. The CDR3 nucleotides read TGTGCCAGCAGCCTCACTAGCACAATTCAAGAGACCCAGTACTTC.

The DNA of the CDR3 is TGTGCCAGCATCCTCAAGAAGTCCTACGAGCAGTACTTC. It is translated as CASILKKSYEQYF. The chain recombines TRBV2 with TRBJ2-7; D not certain. CDR3 size: 13 residues. CDR1 SNHLY and CDR2 FYNNEI come from the germline V gene. Trimming pared 7 bases from V and 1 base from J, leaving 11 bases between.

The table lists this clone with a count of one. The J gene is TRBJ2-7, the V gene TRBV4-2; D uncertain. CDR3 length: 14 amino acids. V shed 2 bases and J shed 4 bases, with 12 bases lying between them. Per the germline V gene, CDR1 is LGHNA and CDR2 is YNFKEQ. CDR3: CASSQSSGRYEQYF. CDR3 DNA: TGTGCCAGCAGCCAATCTTCCGGAAGATACGAGCAGTACTTC.

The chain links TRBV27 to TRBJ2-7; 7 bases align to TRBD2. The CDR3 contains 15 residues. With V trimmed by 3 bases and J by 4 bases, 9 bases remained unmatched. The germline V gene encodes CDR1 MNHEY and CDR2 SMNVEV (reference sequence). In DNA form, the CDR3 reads TGTGCCAGCAGTTTCGGGGAGGGCGTTAATTACGAGCAGTACTTC. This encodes CASSFGEGVNYEQYF.

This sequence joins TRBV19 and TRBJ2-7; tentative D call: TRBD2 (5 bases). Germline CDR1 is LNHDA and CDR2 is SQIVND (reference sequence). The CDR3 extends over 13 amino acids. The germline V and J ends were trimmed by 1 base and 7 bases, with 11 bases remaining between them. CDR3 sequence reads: CASSIVPSGEQYF. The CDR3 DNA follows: TGTGCCAGTAGTATAGTCCCCTCGGGGGAGCAGTACTTC.

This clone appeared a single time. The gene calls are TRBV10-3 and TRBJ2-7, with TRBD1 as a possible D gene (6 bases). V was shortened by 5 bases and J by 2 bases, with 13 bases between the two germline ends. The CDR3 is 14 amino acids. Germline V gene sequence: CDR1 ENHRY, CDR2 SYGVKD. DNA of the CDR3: TGTGCCATCAGTTTACAAGGACAGACCTACGAGCAGTACTTC. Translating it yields CAISLQGQTYEQYF.